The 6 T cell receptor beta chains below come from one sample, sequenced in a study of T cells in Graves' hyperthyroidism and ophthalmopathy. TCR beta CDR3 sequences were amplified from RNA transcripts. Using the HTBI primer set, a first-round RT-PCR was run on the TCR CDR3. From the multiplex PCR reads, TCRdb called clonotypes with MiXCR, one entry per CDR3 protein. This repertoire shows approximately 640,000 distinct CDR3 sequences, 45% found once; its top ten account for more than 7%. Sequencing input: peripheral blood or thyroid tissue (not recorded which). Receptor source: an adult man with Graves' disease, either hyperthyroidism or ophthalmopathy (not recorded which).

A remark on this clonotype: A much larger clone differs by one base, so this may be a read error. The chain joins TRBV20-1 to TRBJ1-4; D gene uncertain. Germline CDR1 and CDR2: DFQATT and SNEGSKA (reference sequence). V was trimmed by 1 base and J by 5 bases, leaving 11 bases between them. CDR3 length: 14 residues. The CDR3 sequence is CSARGAGRNEKLFF. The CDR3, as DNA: TGCAGTGCTAGAGGCGCAGGACGAAATGAAAAACTGTTTTTT.

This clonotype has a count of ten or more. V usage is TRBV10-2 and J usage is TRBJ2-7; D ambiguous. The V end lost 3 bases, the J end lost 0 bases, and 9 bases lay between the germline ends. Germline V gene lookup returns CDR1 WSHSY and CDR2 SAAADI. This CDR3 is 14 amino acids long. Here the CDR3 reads CASSDSLSSYEQYF. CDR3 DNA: TGCGCCAGCAGTGACTCCTTGAGCTCCTACGAGCAGTACTTC.

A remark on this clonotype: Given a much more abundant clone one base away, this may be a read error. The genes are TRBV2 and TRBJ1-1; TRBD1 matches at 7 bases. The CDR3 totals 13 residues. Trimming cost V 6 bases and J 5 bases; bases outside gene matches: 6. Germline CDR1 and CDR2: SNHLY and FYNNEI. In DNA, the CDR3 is TGTGCCAGCAGGAAGGACAGGAGGACTGAAGCTTTCTTT. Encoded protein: CASRKDRRTEAFF.

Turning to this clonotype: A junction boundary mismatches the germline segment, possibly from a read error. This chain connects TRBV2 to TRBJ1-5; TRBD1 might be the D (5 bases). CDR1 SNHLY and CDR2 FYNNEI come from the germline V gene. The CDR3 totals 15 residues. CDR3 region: CAGSASREASQPQHF. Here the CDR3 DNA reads TGTGCCGGCAGTGCGAGCAGGGAAGCTAGTCAGCCCCAGCATTTT.

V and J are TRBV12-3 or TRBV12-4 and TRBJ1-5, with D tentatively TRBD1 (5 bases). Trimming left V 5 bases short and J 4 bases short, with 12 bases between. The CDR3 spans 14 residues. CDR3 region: CASSGAQSNQPQHF. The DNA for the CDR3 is TGTGCCAGCAGTGGGGCACAGAGTAATCAGCCCCAGCATTTT.

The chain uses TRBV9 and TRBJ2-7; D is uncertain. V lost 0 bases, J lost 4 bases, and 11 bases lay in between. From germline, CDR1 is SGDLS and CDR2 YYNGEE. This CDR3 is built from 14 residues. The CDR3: CASSVEGWGYEQYF. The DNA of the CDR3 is TGTGCCAGCAGCGTAGAAGGCTGGGGATACGAGCAGTACTTC. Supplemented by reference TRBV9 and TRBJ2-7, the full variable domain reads DSGVTQTPKHLITATGQRVTLRCSPRSGDLSVYWYQQSLDQGLQFLIQYYNGEERAKGNILERFSAQQFPDLHSELNLSSLELGDSALYFCASSVEGWGYEQYFGPGTRLTVT.